One T cell receptor beta chain is described in this entry. This receptor's antigen is unknown. Base qualities are missing; no much larger clone stands one base away. The method was the immunoSEQ multiplex PCR assay. For the multiplex PCR, a mixture combining 60 forward primers for TCR Vbeta segments and 13 reverse primers for TCR Jbeta segments was used. A multiplex PCR assay on genomic DNA amplified the CDR3 region of rearranged TCR beta genes. The Illumina HiSeq System was used to sequence the amplified TCR beta libraries as 87-base-pair reads. The published analysis was carried out like this. Across the 700 or so repertoires, a later analysis counted roughly 84 million unique TCR beta chains, some 11 million of which were shared by at least two donors. Raw reads were error-corrected and collapsed into unique sequences by a nearest-neighbor algorithm in which closely related sequences were merged to remove PCR and sequencing errors. V, D and J gene segments were assigned by aligning CDR3 sequences to IMGT reference sequences. For a sequence to be retained, at least a six-nucleotide match to both a V gene segment and a J gene segment was required. Rearrangements were classified as productive when the CDR3 lacked stop codons and remained in frame with V and J, and all other rearrangements were classified as non-productive. Following IMGT convention, CDR3 was defined as the stretch from the second conserved V-encoded cysteine to the conserved J-encoded phenylalanine. The earlier analysis of about 590 of the donors excluded sequences that lacked an unambiguous match to a single V gene segment. An earlier analysis of some 500 of the donors classified V segments as functional when productive rearrangements were above 56.7% and as segregating when the standard deviation between donors was above 5%. To diagnose cytomegalovirus status from the catalog of TCR beta chain sequences, a statistical classification framework was built. V and J gene assignment, in a later analysis, came from comparing TCR nucleotide sequences with IMGT/GENE-DB human TR gene sequences. The TCRdist pipeline was used in a later analysis to assign CDR3 sequences and most-parsimonious VDJ recombination scenarios. In a later analysis, every TCR beta chain was defined by the combination of its CDR3 amino acid sequence and its V-gene family, and reads without a unique V-gene family were dropped. In a later analysis, approximately 590 highly shared, low-generation-probability nucleotide sequences were removed to address suspected cross-contamination and a sequencing artifact. In a later analysis, a clonal expansion index for each public chain was calculated from normalized within-repertoire ranks of inferred template counts. In a later analysis, generation probabilities were computed using a VDJ recombination model fitted to out-of-frame rearrangements, and the results were checked against IGoR. In a later analysis, TCR-TCR, TCR-HLA and TCR-CMV co-occurrence was scored with hypergeometric tests, and a repertoire-size bias correction was applied to TCR pairs. A later analysis estimated false discovery rates by permuting HLA or CMV assignments 20 times. In a later analysis, co-occurring TCRs were grouped using DBSCAN, and TCRdist sequence similarity was added for clustering within HLA-allele-positive subsets. Repertoires with fewer than 30,000 or more than 120,000 public chains, plus five repertoires with anomalous nucleotide sharing, were excluded from co-occurrence clustering. Sourced from immuneACCESS, this table was stored by TCRdb with only in-frame sequences that have V and J called. A share of the clones is absent; for the studies checked, an unresolved V gene accounts for under half, and the remainder has no known explanation. The V and J calls and clone size are taken from that table; D and trimming were inferred from the DNA. The sample yields more than 150,000 clones; 60% to 85% were counted once. The ten largest make up 7% of the sample.

This entry belongs to a study of cytomegalovirus exposure and HLA in healthy donors (dated by TCRdb to the late 2010s). At the level of the whole study: In an earlier analysis of 587 of the donors, 276 Gb of sequence data and some 100 million unique TCR beta sequences from about 180 million T cells were reported. Class I and class II HLA loci were covered by the typing at four-digit resolution. A later analysis re-analyzed previously published TCR beta repertoires from approximately 700 donors and added high-resolution HLA genotyping to study TCR occurrence patterns. A later genetic analysis took genome-wide SNP genotypes for about 60% of the roughly 670 donors and used that subset as a discovery cohort. Donor age, sex, ethnicity and CMV serostatus were collected together with the repertoire data. The study aimed to test whether signatures of past pathogen exposure could be identified by cataloging public T cell receptors. An earlier analysis of several hundred of the donors applied high-throughput TCR beta sequencing to assess whether each TCR beta V gene segment acted as functional or pseudogenic. Every discovery cohort repertoire had been produced on one sequencing platform. The genetic ancestry cluster associated with self-reported Caucasian donors included around four fifths of the approximately 430 genotyped donors. Roughly five DR-DQ haplotypes were handled as single units for association and clustering, since linkage in the cohort was strong. Rather than drawing on any new phenotypic data, the later analysis identified candidate immune exposures from TCR beta sequences and the way those sequences occurred across donors. In addition to the first cohort of several hundred subjects, a separate validation cohort of 120 different subjects was used. The study profiled the T cell repertoires of some 610 subjects by immunosequencing and related them to cytomegalovirus serostatus. To predict cytomegalovirus infection status, the study combined high-throughput TCR immunosequencing, statistical association of individual TCRs with disease status, and machine learning. An early release that covered about 600 HLA-typed donors contained 250 to 350 gigabases of sequencing data and around 80 million unique TCR sequences. Typing coverage differed by locus: A, B, C, DRB1 and DQB1 were typed in roughly 620-630 donors, DQA1 in about 510, DPA1 in 600 to 610, and DPB1 in roughly 470. Across 398 genotyped donors of the cohort, an average of approximately 240,000 unique TCR beta nucleotide sequences per donor were sequenced, and roughly a sixth of those sequences were non-productive.

CDR1 SQVTM and CDR2 ANQGSEA were looked up in the germline V gene. The CDR3 starts with the cysteine, ends with the phenylalanine, and has 14 residues. The retained sequence is limited to the CDR3, 42 bases, with the frame set at the first base. Trimming accounts for 5 bases at V and 0 bases at J, while the number of junction bases matched to no gene is 5. Study-level results and caveats: The sequencing pipeline was judged likely to have produced a cluster of highly shared sequence variants as a technical artifact. Linkage disequilibrium might explain the correlated functional status among segregating V segments, but an unknown experimental factor could not be excluded. A few of the identified cytomegalovirus-associated TCR beta chains were confirmed in vitro to be specific for cytomegalovirus antigens. Across donors, most TCR sequences were observed very rarely, whereas some public TCRs were present in many individuals. Several of the top co-occurrence clusters appeared to be linked to parvovirus B19, influenza, CMV and Epstein-Barr virus, according to a later analysis. CMV serostatus was the only immune exposure information available for the cohort. V-gene and J-gene trimming of TCR beta chains was associated with a missense DCLRE1C variant in a later genetic analysis, and the association was replicated in an independent cohort. In a later genetic analysis, fewer N-insertions in productive TCRs were reported among donors in an Asian-associated ancestry cluster than the roughly 640-donor mean. According to a later analysis, TCR association rates differed among HLA loci, with DRB1 alleles showing the most associated TCRs and HLA-C alleles showing the fewest. Because some donors lacked HLA typing at each locus, the association tests relied only on the typed subset. The study gave a list of 150 to 200 TCR beta chains associated with cytomegalovirus. According to a later analysis, most CMV-associated TCR beta chains appeared to be HLA-restricted, and the HLA associations seemed to be driven largely by CMV exposure. Assigning TCR associations to individual alleles was difficult when HLA alleles, especially DR and DQ, strongly co-occurred. In a later analysis, HLA-associated TCR beta chains showed more clonal expansion and lower generation probabilities than non-associated chains that were equally common. In an earlier analysis of roughly 500 of the donors, most TCR beta V segments appeared in productive rearrangements about 87% or about 30% of the time, broadly matching IMGT annotations. Because counts were too low, seventeen rarely observed V segments, including chromosome 9 orphons, were left out of the earlier analysis of roughly 600 of the donors. Specific HLA alleles were associated with 15,000 to 20,000 TCR beta sequences at a false discovery rate of 0.05 in a later analysis. The authors suggested that the approach could potentially be generalized to other disease states and immunological phenotypes. A further reported finding was that TCR beta sequences accurately predicted the HLA-A and HLA-B alleles for most subjects in the first cohort. Because the 87-base-pair reads could not distinguish some IMGT-functional V segments, including TRBV6-2 and TRBV6-3, those segments were excluded. In both the original and validation cohorts, the classifier was reported to diagnose cytomegalovirus status with high specificity and sensitivity. Sequencing depth was assumed to be roughly uniform across donors in the presence/absence analyses, though that assumption may not hold. This cohort had only TCR beta chains sequenced, and the lack of alpha or paired-chain data limited which features could be detected.

In total, about 650 healthy bone marrow donors made up the cohort. At the time of sampling, every cohort member was nominally healthy, though immune exposures that went unrecorded were likely present. The donor tested CMV seropositive, placing the donor among the 289 seropositive members of the cohort. Each donor provided a peripheral blood sample, and peripheral blood mononuclear cells were used for TCR beta sequencing. Genomic DNA extraction from the blood cell samples was performed with the Qiagen DNeasy Blood Extraction Kit. The sequencing sample was made of PBMCs. The sequence was collected from a middle-aged woman in good health and CMV-seropositive. In this chain, TRBV29-1 is recombined with TRBJ2-7; 9 of the junction bases match TRBD1. DNA sequence: TGCAGCGTTTCCGGGACAGGGTCCTCCTACGAGCAGTACTTC. Its translation reads: CSVSGTGSSYEQYF.